The 28 T cell receptor beta chains below come from one sample, sequenced in a study of response to subunit inactivated influenza vaccine. TCRdb used MiXCR to reprocess the RT-PCR reads, holding one entry per CDR3 protein. The top ten clones hold approximately 7% of a sample with around 760,000 distinct CDR3 sequences, about 15% of them seen once. This sample comprised PBMCs from blood, obtained less than 15 days before vaccination. The receptor source for this set is a man aged 50-60 years who received an inactivated influenza vaccine.

This clonotype was observed a few times. V gene TRBV12-3 or TRBV12-4 combines with J gene TRBJ2-1; 10 bases agree with TRBD2. CDR3 length: 17 amino acids. V lost 7 bases and J lost 2; bases outside the gene matches: 11. The CDR3 protein is CASTIRWGLAPYNEQFF. CDR3 sequence (DNA): TGTGCCAGCACCATTAGGTGGGGACTAGCGCCCTACAATGAGCAGTTCTTC.

This clonotype came up many times. The V call is TRBV10-3, the J call TRBJ2-1, with D perhaps TRBD2 (6 bases). V was shortened by 6 bases and J by 1 base, with 13 bases between the two germline ends. CDR1 and CDR2 from the germline V gene are ENHRY and SYGVKD. The CDR3 extends over 15 amino acids. CDR3 loop: CAIRGGIGSYNEQFF. Written as DNA, the CDR3 is TGTGCCATCAGGGGAGGTATCGGTTCCTACAATGAGCAGTTCTTC.

This sequence joins TRBV12-3 or TRBV12-4 and TRBJ1-2; 7 nucleotides agree with TRBD1. The V and J ends lost 2 bases and 5 bases, in that order; junction bases with no gene match: 5. The CDR3 contains 14 residues. The CDR3 DNA reads as TGTGCCAGCAGTTTACACAGGGGATCATATGGCTACACCTTC. Encoded protein: CASSLHRGSYGYTF.

This clonotype was seen a few times. DNA for the CDR3: TGTGCCAGCAGCTATAGCCTTCCTCCTATAAGCTACACCTTC. This gives the protein CASSYSLPPISYTF. The chain employs TRBV7-2 and TRBJ1-2; D is uncertain. The CDR3 extends over 14 amino acids. Germline CDR1 SGHTA, CDR2 FQGNSA. The V end lost 4 bases, the J end lost 9 bases, and 18 bases lay between the germline ends.

This clonotype turned up a few times. The chain combines TRBV14 with TRBJ2-1, with a possible D match to TRBD1 (5 bases). The CDR3 covers 15 residues. The germline V gene encodes CDR1 SGHDN and CDR2 FVKESK. Deletions cut 4 bases from V and 9 bases from J, with 19 bases between. The CDR3 DNA reads as TGTGCCAGCAGCCTAGTCCAATCCGTGGGGCTTGAGCAGTTCTTC. Translated: CASSLVQSVGLEQFF. Drawing the rest from reference TRBV14 and TRBJ2-1, the complete variable domain is EAGVTQFPSHSVIEKGQTVTLRCDPISGHDNLYWYRRVMGKEIKFLLHFVKESKQDESGMPNNRFLAERTGGTYSTLKVQPAELEDSGVYFCASSLVQSVGLEQFFGPGTRLTVL.

This clonotype was recorded at least ten times. This chain connects TRBV5-1 to TRBJ1-3; 7 bases are shared with TRBD1. Germline CDR1 reads SGHRS; CDR2 reads YFSETQ. With 0 bases clipped from V and 2 bases from J, the junction kept 5 bases outside the gene matches. This CDR3 comprises 16 residues. DNA for the CDR3: TGCGCCAGCAGCTTGGTCCCAGGGGGAGCTGGAAACACCATATATTTT. This gives the protein CASSLVPGGAGNTIYF.

The gene calls are TRBV29-1 and TRBJ2-1; 14 bases fit TRBD2. Per the germline V gene, CDR1 is SQVTM and CDR2 is ANQGSEA. V trimming: 6 bases; J trimming: 9 bases; junction bases outside the gene matches: 7. There are 14 residues in the CDR3. This chain's CDR3 is CSVKGLAGDSEQFF. The CDR3, as DNA: TGCAGCGTGAAGGGACTAGCGGGAGATTCTGAGCAGTTCTTC.

This chain joins TRBV6-5 and TRBJ1-1, with no clear D. Trimming took 4 bases from V and 1 from J, leaving 7 bases between them. This CDR3 region has 13 residues. Per germline, CDR1 MNHEY and CDR2 SVGAGI. CDR3 protein: CASSWRTNTEAFF. CDR3 coding DNA: TGTGCCAGCAGTTGGCGGACGAACACTGAAGCTTTCTTT.

The chain couples TRBV7-9 to TRBJ2-2, with 8 positions matching TRBD1. The trim removed 6 bases at V and 7 bases at J, leaving 16 bases unmatched. In germline, CDR1 is SEHNR, CDR2 FQNEAQ (reference sequence). The CDR3 extends over 17 amino acids. CDR3 protein: CASSSLQPQGASGELFF. In DNA, the CDR3 is TGTGCCAGCAGTTCACTCCAGCCCCAGGGGGCAAGCGGGGAGCTGTTTTTT.

This chain connects TRBV18 to TRBJ2-4; D remains ambiguous. Trimming removed 0 bases at V and 0 bases at J, with 18 bases between. From germline, CDR1 is KGHSH and CDR2 LQKENI. The CDR3 runs 19 residues. CDR3 protein: CASSPPARLGDLAKNIQYF. The CDR3 DNA sequence: TGTGCCAGCTCACCACCGGCCAGGTTGGGCGATCTAGCCAAAAACATTCAGTACTTC.

V gene TRBV11-3 combines with J gene TRBJ2-1, with D possibly matching TRBD2 (6 bases). V lost 5 bases to trimming and J lost 6 bases, with 17 bases between them. This CDR3 is 15 amino acids long. Germline V gene data show CDR1 as SGHNT and CDR2 as YENEEA. The CDR3 region has the DNA TGTGCCAGCAGCCCGCGCCTAGCGTGGGTCAATGAGCAGTTCTTC. This gives the protein CASSPRLAWVNEQFF.

This clonotype appeared a few times. The J gene is TRBJ2-1, the V gene TRBV6-2 or TRBV6-3; D might be TRBD1 or TRBD2, each matching 6 bases. The V end lost 10 bases, the J end lost 2 bases, and 15 bases lay between the germline ends. In germline, CDR1 is MNHEY, CDR2 SVGEGT. This CDR3 comprises 14 residues. CDR3 nucleotides: TGTGCCACCGTGGGGGGCGTAGCCTACAATGAGCAGTTCTTC. Amino acids: CATVGGVAYNEQFF.

There are a few counts of this clonotype. The chain is built from TRBV7-2 and TRBJ1-1; D is ambiguous. Trimming left V 2 bases short and J 7 bases short, with 11 bases between. The CDR3 extends over 13 amino acids. From germline, CDR1 is SGHTA and CDR2 FQGNSA. In DNA, the CDR3 is TGTGCCAGCAGCTTAAATCCGGAGGGTGAAGCTTTCTTT. This encodes CASSLNPEGEAFF. Full variable domain (outside the CDR3, taken from reference TRBV7-2 and TRBJ1-1): GAGVSQSPSNKVTEKGKDVELRCDPISGHTALYWYRQSLGQGLEFLIYFQGNSAPDKSGLPSDRFSAERTGGSVSTLTIQRTQQEDSAVYLCASSLNPEGEAFFGQGTRLTVV.

The chain carries TRBV20-1 and TRBJ2-1; D is unclear. V dropped 1 base and J dropped 7 bases, with 5 bases sitting between them. This CDR3 comprises 11 residues. Germline values: CDR1 DFQATT, CDR2 SNEGSKA (reference sequence). The CDR3 region has the DNA TGCAGTGCTAGAGGGGGAAATGAGCAGTTCTTC. This translates into CSARGGNEQFF.

This CDR3 reads CASSLGSSGSSDTQYF. In DNA form, the CDR3 reads TGCGCCAGCAGCTTGGGGTCTAGCGGGAGCTCAGATACGCAGTATTTT. The chain recombines TRBV5-1 with TRBJ2-3; 10 bases align to TRBD2. V gave up 0 bases and J gave up 4 bases; unmatched junction bases: 5. The CDR3 is 16 residues long. Looked up from germline, CDR1 is SGHRS and CDR2 is YFSETQ.

The gene calls are TRBV28 and TRBJ2-4; D is ambiguous. The germline V gene encodes CDR1 MDHEN and CDR2 SYDVKM. The CDR3 runs to 12 residues. The V gene lost 5 bases and the J gene lost 7 bases, with 9 bases spanning the gap. The CDR3 sequence is CASSLARNIQYF. The CDR3 region has the DNA TGTGCCAGCAGTCTTGCCCGTAACATTCAGTACTTC.

This rearrangement joins TRBV5-1 to TRBJ1-3; tentatively, D is TRBD1 (6 bases). Trimming shortened V by 2 bases and J by 0 bases, and 9 bases separated the two germline ends. Germline CDR1 reads SGHRS; CDR2 reads YFSETQ. The CDR3 sequence is 15 residues long. The CDR3 region has the DNA TGCGCCAGCAGCTTACCACAGGGCTCTGGAAACACCATATATTTT. As protein: CASSLPQGSGNTIYF. Together with reference TRBV5-1 and TRBJ1-3, the CDR3 gives the full variable domain: KAGVTQTPRYLIKTRGQQVTLSCSPISGHRSVSWYQQTPGQGLQFLFEYFSETQRNKGNFPGRFSGRQFSNSRSEMNVSTLELGDSALYLCASSLPQGSGNTIYFGEGSWLTVV.

In this sample, this clonotype turned up many times. V and J are TRBV6-1 and TRBJ2-1, with 9 positions matching TRBD2. Germline CDR1 and CDR2: MNHNS and SASEGT. V shed 5 bases, J shed 5 bases, and the junction held 1 base outside the gene matches. This CDR3 spans 13 amino acids. The chain's CDR3 is CASSRLADNEQFF. The CDR3 bases are TGTGCCAGCAGTCGACTAGCGGACAATGAGCAGTTCTTC.

The chain uses TRBV29-1 and TRBJ2-7; D gene unclear. With 3 bases removed from V and 13 bases from J, the gap between germline ends came to 19 bases. This CDR3 is 12 amino acids long. Germline V gene data show CDR1 as SQVTM and CDR2 as ANQGSEA. DNA of the CDR3: TGCAGCGTTGAGGTATCCTCGGCAGAACTTTACTTC. Protein sequence: CSVEVSSAELYF.

This clonotype showed up many times. CDR3 loop: CASSLGGLATNEQFF. The CDR3 DNA reads as TGTGCCAGCAGCTTAGGGGGACTAGCTACCAATGAGCAGTTCTTC. The rearrangement links TRBV11-3 to TRBJ2-1, with 9 bases fitting TRBD2. This CDR3 contains 15 residues. J was trimmed by 6 bases and V by 1 base; bases with no gene match: 4. Germline assignment: CDR1 SGHNT and CDR2 YENEEA.

Note on this clonotype: Relative to the germline gene, one junction end is altered; a read error may explain this. The CDR3 DNA is TGCGCCAGCAGCCTTAGCGGGAGTTCCTACAATGAGCACTTCTTC. Amino acids: CASSLSGSSYNEHFF. V and J are TRBV5-1 and TRBJ2-1, with TRBD2 matching 9 bases. The CDR3 has 15 amino acids. CDR1 is SGHRS, CDR2 YFSETQ, per germline.

This chain connects TRBV29-1 to TRBJ2-1; 11 nucleotides align to TRBD1. Trimming took 5 bases from V and 1 from J; bases not matched to a gene: 7. The CDR3 consists of 16 residues. Germline V gives CDR1 SQVTM, CDR2 ANQGSEA. The CDR3, as DNA: TGCAGCGTTCCCGGGACAGGGGGGCTTTCCTACAATGAGCAGTTCTTC. Translated: CSVPGTGGLSYNEQFF.

The rearrangement uses TRBV5-1 and TRBJ1-2, with 9 nucleotides matching TRBD1. Germline assignment: CDR1 SGHRS and CDR2 YFSETQ. Losses at the gene ends were 3 bases for V and 4 bases for J; bases not matched to a gene: 4. The CDR3 consists of 14 residues. The CDR3 loop is CASSSRDRAYGYTF. DNA of the CDR3: TGCGCCAGCAGCTCCCGGGACAGGGCCTATGGCTACACCTTC.

The chain joins TRBV18 to TRBJ1-3, with D possibly TRBD1 on 6 matching bases. The germline V and J ends were trimmed by 2 bases and 4 bases, with 9 bases remaining between them. CDR1 is KGHSH, CDR2 LQKENI, per germline. CDR3 length: 14 amino acids. In nucleotides, the CDR3 is TGTGCCAGCTCACCAGGGACACCCGGAAACACCATATATTTT. Amino acids: CASSPGTPGNTIYF.

V and J are TRBV20-1 and TRBJ2-7; TRBD1 matches 10 bases. Germline CDR1 DFQATT, CDR2 SNEGSKA (reference sequence). This CDR3 is 14 amino acids long. V shed 2 bases, J shed 5 bases, and the junction held 6 bases outside the gene matches. CDR3 loop: CSARKTGGGDEQYF. DNA for the CDR3: TGCAGTGCTAGAAAGACAGGGGGCGGGGACGAGCAGTACTTC.

This clonotype has just one count. CDR3 nucleotide sequence: TGCGCCAGCAGCCGAAACGGGGCGGTATCACCCCTCCACTTT. It specifies CASSRNGAVSPLHF. The rearrangement links TRBV4-1 to TRBJ1-6; TRBD1 might be the D (5 bases). Germline V lookup: CDR1 MGHRA, CDR2 YSYEKL. The CDR3 extends over 14 amino acids. Trimming cost V 4 bases and J 10 bases, with 14 bases left between them.

This clonotype has only a few counts. Compared with germline, one end of the junction differs, possibly owing to a read error. The V gene is TRBV20-1, the J gene TRBJ2-7; 10 bases map to TRBD2. Looked up from germline, CDR1 is DFQATT and CDR2 is SNEGSKA (reference sequence). The length of the CDR3 is 12 residues. CDR3 sequence reads: CVAGGSSYEQYF. The DNA for the CDR3 is TGTGTAGCGGGAGGTAGCTCCTACGAGCAGTACTTC.

This clonotype was counted ten times or more. This rearrangement joins TRBV28 to TRBJ2-5, with 9 bases fitting TRBD1. V shed 5 bases, J shed 7 bases, and the junction held 8 bases outside the gene matches. The CDR3 sequence is 14 residues long. Germline assignment: CDR1 MDHEN and CDR2 SYDVKM. CDR3 loop: CASSPGTGKGTQYF. CDR3 in DNA: TGTGCCAGCAGTCCCGGGACAGGGAAAGGGACCCAGTACTTC.